This TCR beta chain was recovered during a study of T cells in localized non-small cell lung cancer. Study-wide results and limits: Only one tumor region was sequenced, so heterogeneity remains possible. Clonality peaked in uninvolved adjacent lung rather than tumor.

Of note for this clone: Its target is unknown.

The table came from immunoSEQ multiplex PCR; TCRdb's copy has only in-frame clones and leaves some out. This sample has approximately 60,000 clones, with about nine tenths found just once. V lost 0 bases and J 0 bases, leaving 9 bases between the germline ends. This CDR3 spans 16 amino acids. In germline, CDR1 is SEHNR, CDR2 FQNEAQ (reference sequence). The V and J genes are TRBV7-9 and TRBJ2-1; tentatively, D is TRBD2 (5 bases). This TCR was sampled from a woman aged 35-75 years with stage I lung adenocarcinoma. Specimen: peripheral blood, collected before any cancer treatment. CDR3 residues: CASSLARESSYNEQFF. The CDR3 nucleotides read TGTGCCAGCAGCTTAGCTAGGGAGAGCTCCTACAATGAGCAGTTCTTC.